This T cell receptor (beta chain) came from a study of T cell responses to AZD1222 COVID-19 vaccine. Study-level results: Most donors were white British, females outnumbered males, and clonal diversity was possibly underestimated.

Sequencing used immunoSEQ multiplex PCR; TCRdb keeps in-frame clones, though not all of them. The sample consists of 100,000 to 150,000 clones, 89% of them appearing once. A note on this clone: What it binds is not known.

V lost 4 bases and J lost 4, with 14 bases in between. The CDR3 spans 14 residues. Germline lookup yields CDR1 SGHVS and CDR2 FQNEAQ. The J gene is TRBJ2-7, the V gene TRBV7-8, with unresolved D. This receptor was identified in an adult in good health. This specimen consisted of peripheral blood, obtained on day 0 of AZD1222 vaccination. CDR3 sequence reads: CASSSLPTSYEQYF. The CDR3 DNA is TGTGCCAGCAGCTCCCTCCCGACCTCTTACGAGCAGTACTTC.